The 32 T cell receptor beta chains listed next were all sequenced from one sample in a study of blood T cell repertoires in COVID-19 (dated by TCRdb to the early 2020s). Library preparation employed the immunoSEQ multiplex PCR assay. Here the immuneACCESS table is served through TCRdb, limited to in-frame sequences with V and J called. Missing clones are a known gap in these copies; in checked studies unresolved V genes cover under half, and the rest lacks a known reason. The sample includes 90,000 or so clones, with around 90% observed a single time. The ten top clones hold 3% to 3.5% of the sample. Sequenced sample: peripheral blood. The receptors here all came from a woman in her 70s with acute or convalescent COVID-19.

This clone was observed a single time. This chain links TRBV6-5 with TRBJ1-1; no clear D. From germline, CDR1 is MNHEY and CDR2 SVGAGI. The CDR3 sequence is 14 residues long. Trimming took off 2 bases at V and 7 bases at J, with 14 bases between the two ends. CDR3 amino acids: CASSYHVSRFEAFF. In DNA, the CDR3 is TGTGCCAGCAGTTACCACGTAAGCCGATTTGAAGCTTTCTTT.

The chain carries TRBV30 and TRBJ1-3; no reliable D call. This CDR3 is 18 amino acids long. Germline loops: CDR1 GTSNPN, CDR2 SVGIG (reference sequence). Trimming left V 1 base short and J 4 bases short, with 23 bases between. The CDR3 region has the DNA TGTGCCTGGAGTGCCCTCGGTTTTTTGGTCCGTGCAGGAAACACCATATATTTT. Protein sequence: CAWSALGFLVRAGNTIYF.

The V gene is TRBV27, the J gene TRBJ2-5; 8 nucleotides align to TRBD1. The V and J ends lost 3 bases and 7 bases, in that order; junction bases with no gene match: 7. The CDR3 runs 14 residues. The germline CDR1 and CDR2 sequences are MNHEY and SMNVEV (reference sequence). CDR3 protein: CASSFLGQGMTQYF. Here the CDR3 DNA reads TGTGCCAGCAGTTTTCTTGGACAGGGAATGACCCAGTACTTC.

The chain is built from TRBV28 and TRBJ2-1; D not certain. V was cut by 2 bases and J by 15 bases, with 11 bases left in between. This CDR3 has 11 amino acids. Germline CDR1 is MDHEN and CDR2 is SYDVKM. The CDR3 sequence: CASSLTTYLFF. For the CDR3, the DNA is TGTGCCAGCAGTTTAACCACATATTTGTTCTTC. The variable domain in full, with the rest retrieved from reference TRBV28 and TRBJ2-1, is DVKVTQSSRYLVKRTGEKVFLECVQDMDHENMFWYRQDPGLGLRLIYFSYDVKMKEKGDIPEGYSVSREKKERFSLILESASTNQTSMYLCASSLTTYLFFGPGTRLTVL.

This sequence joins TRBV4-1 and TRBJ2-6; possible D gene TRBD1, 5 bases. The germline V gene has CDR1 MGHRA and CDR2 YSYEKL. The CDR3 consists of 21 residues. The V end was cut by 0 bases, the J end by 0 bases, with 21 bases between. The CDR3 region is CASSQEPPLRAGNSGANVLTF. CDR3 in DNA: TGCGCCAGCAGCCAAGAACCTCCCCTCCGAGCAGGGAACTCTGGGGCCAACGTCCTGACTTTC.

The CDR3 is CASSLGSSGRAIEQFF. The CDR3 DNA reads as TGCGCCAGCAGCTTGGGGTCTAGCGGGAGGGCCATCGAGCAGTTCTTC. The chain links TRBV5-1 to TRBJ2-1; TRBD2 matches 12 bases. The CDR3 is 16 residues long. The ends lost 0 bases at V and 10 bases at J; junction bases unmatched: 8. Germline lookup yields CDR1 SGHRS and CDR2 YFSETQ.

This clone came up once. The chain combines TRBV19 with TRBJ2-5; maybe TRBD1 (5 bases). In germline, CDR1 is LNHDA, CDR2 SQIVND (reference sequence). Trimming took 5 bases from V and 7 from J, leaving 20 bases between them. The CDR3 is 15 residues long. The CDR3 here is CASSPGHAQAGTQYF. In DNA form, the CDR3 reads TGTGCCAGTAGTCCCGGACACGCCCAAGCAGGGACCCAGTACTTC.

This rearrangement joins TRBV19 to TRBJ2-2, with a tentative D call TRBD2 (5 bases). The CDR3 loop spans 13 amino acids. Germline lookup yields CDR1 LNHDA and CDR2 SQIVND (reference sequence). Trimming removed 0 bases from V and 7 bases from J, with 6 bases in between. CDR3 amino acids: CASSIEGSGELFF. In DNA, the CDR3 is TGTGCCAGTAGTATAGAAGGGAGCGGGGAGCTGTTTTTT. Together with reference TRBV19 and TRBJ2-2, the CDR3 gives the full variable domain: DGGITQSPKYLFRKEGQNVTLSCEQNLNHDAMYWYRQDPGQGLRLIYYSQIVNDFQKGDIAEGYSVSREKKESFPLTVTSAQKNPTAFYLCASSIEGSGELFFGEGSRLTVL.

The V call is TRBV30, the J call TRBJ2-7, with 12 bases that match TRBD2. CDR1 and CDR2 from the germline V gene are GTSNPN and SVGIG (reference sequence). The CDR3 consists of 15 residues. The V gene end was trimmed by 1 base and the J gene end by 7 bases; junction bases not matched to a gene: 8. CDR3 nucleotide sequence: TGTGCCTGGAGTGGCCTAGCGGGAGGGTTTGGGGAGCAGTACTTC. This encodes CAWSGLAGGFGEQYF.

The CDR3 loop is CASSHGQGALTGELFF. The DNA of the CDR3 is TGCGCCAGCAGCCACGGACAGGGGGCGCTTACCGGGGAGCTGTTTTTT. The V and J genes are TRBV5-1 and TRBJ2-2, with 11 bases that match TRBD1. After removal of 4 bases from V and 5 bases from J, the junction contained 7 bases not matched to a gene. The CDR3 has 16 amino acids. Germline CDR1 and CDR2: SGHRS and YFSETQ.

This chain links TRBV3-1 (or the pseudogene TRBV3-2) with TRBJ1-3, with D possibly being TRBD1 (5 bases). The V gene lost 6 bases and the J gene lost 0 bases, with 27 bases spanning the gap. The CDR3 is 20 residues long. Germline lookup yields CDR1 LGHDT and CDR2 YNNKEL (reference sequence). This CDR3 is CASRGSTVSIPNFSGNTIYF. The CDR3 DNA follows: TGTGCCAGCAGGGGATCGACAGTTTCCATACCTAACTTCTCTGGAAACACCATATATTTT.

The sample holds one count of this clone. The gene calls are TRBV5-4 and TRBJ2-1; TRBD2 aligns across 10 bases. V shed 3 bases, J shed 3 bases, and the junction held 6 bases outside the gene matches. The CDR3 covers 16 residues. The germline V gene encodes CDR1 SGHNT and CDR2 YYREEE (reference sequence). Here the CDR3 DNA reads TGTGCCAGCAGCTCGTCACTAGCGGGAAGCTACAATGAGCAGTTCTTC. Protein: CASSSSLAGSYNEQFF.

This clone was counted a few times. The genes are TRBV5-4 and TRBJ2-1; 10 bases line up with TRBD2. The CDR3 length is 15 residues. CDR1 is SGHNT, CDR2 YYREEE, per germline (reference sequence). V shed 0 bases, J shed 10 bases, and the junction held 7 bases outside the gene matches. For the CDR3, the DNA is TGTGCCAGCAGCTTGGAGAGCGGGGGGGCCGGGGAGCAGTTCTTC. Its translation is CASSLESGGAGEQFF.

The chain has TRBV12-3 or TRBV12-4 and TRBJ2-2; a weak D match, TRBD1 (6 bases). CDR3 length equals 13 residues. The V end lost 8 bases, the J end lost 7 bases, and 14 bases lay between the germline ends. The CDR3 region has the DNA TGTGCCAGCCGAACTTACAGGGTCGGGGAGCTGTTTTTT. It yields the protein CASRTYRVGELFF.

CDR3 sequence (DNA): TGTGCCAGCAGCAATCGGCGGGGGGGTGGTCAGGGCTACACCTTC. It codes for CASSNRRGGGQGYTF. The rearrangement joins TRBV9 to TRBJ1-2; maybe TRBD1 (5 bases). This CDR3 is 15 amino acids long. V lost 4 bases to trimming and J lost 8 bases, with 21 bases between them. Germline V gene lookup returns CDR1 SGDLS and CDR2 YYNGEE.

V and J are TRBV5-1 and TRBJ2-4; 8 bases fit TRBD1. V trimming: 4 bases; J trimming: 9 bases; junction bases outside the gene matches: 6. Germline values: CDR1 SGHRS, CDR2 YFSETQ. The CDR3 sequence is 13 residues long. CDR3 sequence reads: CASSPDRGPIQYF. The CDR3 DNA sequence: TGCGCCAGCAGCCCAGACAGGGGACCCATTCAGTACTTC.

CDR3 sequence reads: CSATHWEKLFF. Here the CDR3 DNA reads TGCAGCGCAACTCATTGGGAAAAACTGTTTTTT. V usage is TRBV29-1 and J usage is TRBJ1-4; D gene ambiguous. Looked up from germline, CDR1 is SQVTM and CDR2 is ANQGSEA. V lost 7 bases to trimming and J lost 8 bases, with 11 bases between them. CDR3 length equals 11 residues. Looking up the rest from reference TRBV29-1 and TRBJ1-4 gives the full variable domain: SAVISQKPSRDICQRGTSLTIQCQVDSQVTMMFWYRQQPGQSLTLIATANQGSEATYESGFVIDKFPISRPNLTFSTLTVSNMSPEDSSIYLCSATHWEKLFFGSGTQLSVL.

The chain combines TRBV6-1 with TRBJ2-3; D is perhaps TRBD2 (5 bases). This CDR3 region has 17 residues. The germline V gene has CDR1 MNHNS and CDR2 SASEGT. V lost 3 bases to trimming and J lost 3 bases, with 19 bases between them. This CDR3 is CASSERAIMSWTDTQYF. The CDR3 coding sequence is TGTGCCAGCAGTGAGAGGGCTATAATGTCATGGACAGATACGCAGTATTTT.

The rearrangement joins TRBV4-1 to TRBJ2-7, with 10 bases that match TRBD2. The CDR3 covers 15 residues. The V gene's germline CDR1 is MGHRA and CDR2 YSYEKL. With 1 base clipped from V and 3 bases from J, the junction kept 3 bases outside the gene matches. The CDR3 bases are TGCGCCAGCAGCCAAGGTCTAGCGGGAGTCTACGAGCAGTACTTC. This codes for CASSQGLAGVYEQYF.

The genes are TRBV7-9 and TRBJ2-7; 7 nucleotides match TRBD2. The CDR3 totals 13 residues. The V gene's germline CDR1 is SEHNR and CDR2 FQNEAQ (reference sequence). The J segment lost 6 bases and the V segment lost 5 bases, leaving 7 bases of the junction unmatched. This CDR3 reads CASSPWTRFEQYF. In DNA, the CDR3 is TGTGCCAGCAGCCCTTGGACTAGGTTCGAGCAGTACTTC. Full variable domain (remainder filled in from reference TRBV7-9 and TRBJ2-7): DTGVSQNPRHKITKRGQNVTFRCDPISEHNRLYWYRQTLGQGPEFLTYFQNEAQLEKSRLLSDRFSAERPKGSFSTLEIQRTEQGDSAMYLCASSPWTRFEQYFGPGTRLTVT.

The rearrangement links TRBV19 to TRBJ1-2; weak D call: TRBD1 (5 bases). V was pared by 7 bases and J by 4 bases, with 10 bases between. The CDR3 covers 12 residues. Germline-derived CDR1 and CDR2 are LNHDA and SQIVND (reference sequence). The chain's CDR3 is CASTQGFYGYTF. For the CDR3, the DNA is TGTGCCAGTACCCAGGGATTCTATGGCTACACCTTC.

This chain links TRBV6-6 with TRBJ1-1; no definite D call. Germline assignment: CDR1 MNHNY and CDR2 SVGAGI (reference sequence). The CDR3 loop spans 15 amino acids. Trimming cost V 4 bases and J 0 bases, with 12 bases left between them. The CDR3 DNA reads TGTGCCAGCAGTTCGGAGGGCGGCTTGAACACTGAAGCTTTCTTT. As protein: CASSSEGGLNTEAFF.

The chain recombines TRBV4-2 with TRBJ2-6; 7 nucleotides agree with TRBD1. The CDR3 loop spans 17 amino acids. CDR1 is LGHNA and CDR2 is YNFKEQ in the germline V gene. V trimming: 3 bases; J trimming: 2 bases; junction bases outside the gene matches: 7. CDR3 region: CASSHGTEVAGANVLTF. CDR3 coding DNA: TGTGCCAGCAGCCACGGGACAGAGGTTGCTGGGGCCAACGTCCTGACTTTC.

The J gene is TRBJ2-1, the V gene TRBV10-1, with a possible D match to TRBD2 (5 bases). V gave up 6 bases and J gave up 14 bases, with 17 bases separating them. This CDR3 contains 12 residues. The germline V gene has CDR1 WNHNN and CDR2 SYGVQD (reference sequence). The CDR3 region has the DNA TGCGCCAGCAGGGCGAAGGTGGTTAGCGAGTTCTTC. Translated, it gives CASRAKVVSEFF.

The rearrangement uses TRBV6-6 and TRBJ1-1, with TRBD1 identical over 8 bases. Germline trimming cut 6 bases from V and 1 base from J; bases unmatched to any gene: 4. CDR1 is MNHNY, CDR2 SVGAGI, per germline (reference sequence). This CDR3 comprises 14 residues. CDR3 loop: CASRVGTGNTEAFF. In nucleotides, the CDR3 is TGTGCCAGCAGAGTCGGGACAGGGAACACTGAAGCTTTCTTT.

V usage is TRBV27 and J usage is TRBJ2-7; D is possibly TRBD1 (6 bases). CDR3 size: 15 residues. V was shortened by 0 bases and J by 2 bases, with 11 bases between the two germline ends. Per the germline V gene, CDR1 is MNHEY and CDR2 is SMNVEV (reference sequence). The CDR3 here is CASSLSQGPAYEQYF. The CDR3 DNA follows: TGTGCCAGCAGTTTATCGCAGGGGCCAGCCTACGAGCAGTACTTC.

The genes are TRBV7-9 and TRBJ2-3; the D gene is possibly TRBD2 (5 bases). Germline V gene sequence: CDR1 SEHNR, CDR2 FQNEAQ (reference sequence). CDR3 length: 14 amino acids. V was trimmed by 2 bases and J by 5 bases, leaving 11 bases between them. The CDR3 DNA sequence: TGTGCCAGCAGCTTACAGACCGCGGGAGATACGCAGTATTTT. Translation gives CASSLQTAGDTQYF. Full variable domain (remainder filled in from reference TRBV7-9 and TRBJ2-3): DTGVSQNPRHKITKRGQNVTFRCDPISEHNRLYWYRQTLGQGPEFLTYFQNEAQLEKSRLLSDRFSAERPKGSFSTLEIQRTEQGDSAMYLCASSLQTAGDTQYFGPGTRLTVL.

This clone was detected a few times. CDR3 bases: TGTGCCAGCAGCGTAGGTGGACTAGCGGGGGGGAGCTCCTACAATGAGCAGTTCTTC. Translated: CASSVGGLAGGSSYNEQFF. The rearrangement links TRBV9 to TRBJ2-1; 15 bases align to TRBD2. The CDR3 length is 19 residues. Germline CDR1 SGDLS, CDR2 YYNGEE. V shed 0 bases, J shed 0 bases, and the junction held 4 bases outside the gene matches.

V usage is TRBV11-2 and J usage is TRBJ2-1; TRBD2 matches 8 bases. There are 16 residues in the CDR3. Germline CDR1 and CDR2: SGHAT and FQNNGV. Losses at the gene ends were 5 bases for V and 1 base for J; bases not matched to a gene: 7. The CDR3 reads CASSKIAGLSYNEQFF. The CDR3 DNA reads as TGTGCCAGCAGCAAAATAGCGGGACTTTCCTACAATGAGCAGTTCTTC.

This rearrangement joins TRBV13 to TRBJ1-2; D ambiguous. Germline CDR1 and CDR2: PRHDT and FYEKMQ (reference sequence). The CDR3 runs 13 residues. Trimming shortened V by 6 bases and J by 8 bases, and 16 bases separated the two germline ends. CDR3 sequence reads: CASSLLGPGGYTF. CDR3 nucleotide sequence: TGTGCCAGCAGTCTGCTAGGCCCGGGGGGCTACACCTTC.

The genes are TRBV19 and TRBJ1-2, with 7 bases lining up with TRBD1. Germline lookup yields CDR1 LNHDA and CDR2 SQIVND (reference sequence). The length of the CDR3 is 14 residues. Trimming cost V 6 bases and J 0 bases; bases outside gene matches: 4. The DNA of the CDR3 is TGTGCCAGTAGCTGGGACAGCGCTAACTATGGCTACACCTTC. This translates into CASSWDSANYGYTF.

The chain couples TRBV5-1 to TRBJ1-3; TRBD1 matches 8 bases. V trimming: 2 bases; J trimming: 4 bases; junction bases outside the gene matches: 5. The germline CDR1 and CDR2 sequences are SGHRS and YFSETQ. The CDR3 sequence is 15 residues long. Here the CDR3 reads CASSFSGGDGNTIYF. Here the CDR3 DNA reads TGCGCCAGCAGCTTCTCAGGGGGCGACGGAAACACCATATATTTT.